This T cell receptor (beta chain) was found in a study of PD-1 blockade in classical Hodgkin lymphoma (dated by TCRdb to between 2020 and 2021). Notes on the research overall: Nivolumab dosing was 3 mg/kg intravenously every 2 weeks, continuing until either disease progression or unacceptable toxicity. The study used CyTOF and TCR beta sequencing to define a peripheral blood immune signature of response to PD-1 blockade in classical Hodgkin lymphoma.

Genomic DNA was extracted with the Qiagen DNeasy kit from unsorted PBMCs and from negatively selected CD4+ and CD8+ fractions. TCR beta CDR3 regions were subjected to amplification by immunoSEQ multiplex PCR with primers that anneal to V and J segments. A synthetic immune receptor repertoire was used to minimize amplification bias, and remaining bias was computationally removed after sequencing. From the authors' description of their analysis: Repertoire diversity was quantified as the Shannon entropy index using custom Python scripts. Unsorted, CD4+ and CD8+ repertoires were analyzed separately, except for combined analyses in which CD4+ and CD8+ sequences were merged in silico. A clone was considered expanded if an increase in frequency of at least 2-fold after treatment relative to C1D1 was found, and a pseudocount of 0.5 was applied to clones undetected at baseline. Clones with 0 or 1 copy at C1D1 were classified as singleton clones, and clones with 2 or more copies were classified as non-singleton clones. By matching protein sequences in sorted samples from the same patient, clones expanded in unsorted samples were annotated as CD4+, CD8+ or unknown. Diversity changes from C1D1 to C4D1 were tested in paired samples using Wilcoxon tests. Sourced from immuneACCESS, this table was stored by TCRdb with only in-frame sequences that have V and J called. A share of the clones is absent; for the studies checked, an unresolved V gene accounts for under half, and the remainder has no known explanation. The D gene and trimming were derived from the DNA, and the V and J assignments and clone size from that table. This sample is represented by over 50,000 clones; around 85% of them were singletons. Of the sample, 16% is held by the ten largest clones.

Trimming at the junction amounts to 6 bases on V and 2 bases on J, and the germline ends lie 12 bases apart. From the cysteine through the phenylalanine, the CDR3 covers 14 amino acids. Only CDR3 DNA remains: 42 bases, in frame from the first base. CDR1 and CDR2, per the germline V gene (reference sequence), are LNHDA and SQIVND. With respect to this clone: Its antigen is still unknown. No much larger clone exists at a distance of one base, and base qualities are not known.

What the work shows at the level of the full study, not this receptor alone: Trial patients with a complete response had baseline diversity similar to that of newly diagnosed patients, while partial responders and progressors had significantly lower diversity. A significant rise by C4D1 was seen in CD4+ but not CD8+ TCR diversity (p=0.0027 vs p=0.16), with the rise being most apparent in complete responders (p=0.02). Lower diversity was seen in patients whose nivolumab began less than 1 year after ASCT, and these patients were left out of later analyses so that immune reconstitution would not confound the results. Baseline TCR diversity was reported to be lower in newly diagnosed patients than in healthy donors and to be lower still in relapsed/refractory patients. The study was restricted to a single clinical trial cohort, and the causes of repertoire differences, possibly disease activity or prior therapy, were left undefined.

Interpreted using the paper, the time point label stands for: cycle 1 day 1 (C1D1), immediately before nivolumab initiation. Every trial patient had relapsed following autologous stem cell transplantation, and prior brentuximab vedotin exposure was what differed among cohorts A, B and C. The trial cohort was composed of 55 to 65 patients with relapsed/refractory classical Hodgkin lymphoma, for whom complete response, partial response or progressive disease was recorded as best overall response. Single-agent nivolumab was administered to trial patients in the multi-cohort phase II CheckMate 205 trial. An independent review committee assessed best overall response by applying the 2007 International Working Group response criteria. Trial PBMCs were obtained immediately prior to nivolumab initiation (C1D1) and on therapy at cycle 2 day 1 and cycle 4 day 1. Peripheral blood was collected in 8 mL Vacutainer Cell Preparation Tubes, from which PBMCs were isolated by centrifugation and then cryopreserved.

The material was peripheral blood mononuclear cells (PBMCs), obtained at baseline. The rearranged segments are TRBV19 and TRBJ2-3, and TRBD2 may be the D gene, going by 7 matching bases. This sequence originates from a human donor with classical Hodgkin lymphoma. The nucleotide sequence is given as TGTGCCAGTAGGGGGGGGCCGAACACAGATACGCAGTATTTT. The resulting protein is CASRGGPNTDTQYF.